This T cell receptor beta chain was identified during a study of T cells after yellow fever vaccination. Points from the study as a whole: Reappearing after the booster were most of the clones from primary vaccination (96% CD4, about 88% CD8). Weaker, the secondary response peaked sooner, at day 5 versus 15. Of the clonotypes, a small share occurred in both CD4 and CD8 compartments.

A word on this clonotype: Its antigen is undetermined.

Making TCR cDNA involved 5'RACE template switching, which added UMIs and a universal primer site. TCRdb called the 5' RACE reads again in MiXCR, with one record for every CDR3 protein. Among 510,000 or so distinct CDR3 sequences listed, less than 20% were seen once. The CDR3 contains 16 residues. CDR1 is MNHEY, CDR2 SVGAGI, per germline. With V trimmed by 0 bases and J by 6 bases, 10 bases remained unmatched. The receptor was isolated from a man between 25 and 39 years old who received the YFV17D yellow fever vaccine. This material consisted of PBMCs, taken 15 days after the yellow fever booster vaccination. The chain links TRBV6-5 to TRBJ2-7; 8 bases match TRBD1. The CDR3 DNA is TGTGCCAGCAGTTACTCCAGGGGGCGCAGTGCTAGCGAGCAGTACTTC. Amino acid sequence: CASSYSRGRSASEQYF.